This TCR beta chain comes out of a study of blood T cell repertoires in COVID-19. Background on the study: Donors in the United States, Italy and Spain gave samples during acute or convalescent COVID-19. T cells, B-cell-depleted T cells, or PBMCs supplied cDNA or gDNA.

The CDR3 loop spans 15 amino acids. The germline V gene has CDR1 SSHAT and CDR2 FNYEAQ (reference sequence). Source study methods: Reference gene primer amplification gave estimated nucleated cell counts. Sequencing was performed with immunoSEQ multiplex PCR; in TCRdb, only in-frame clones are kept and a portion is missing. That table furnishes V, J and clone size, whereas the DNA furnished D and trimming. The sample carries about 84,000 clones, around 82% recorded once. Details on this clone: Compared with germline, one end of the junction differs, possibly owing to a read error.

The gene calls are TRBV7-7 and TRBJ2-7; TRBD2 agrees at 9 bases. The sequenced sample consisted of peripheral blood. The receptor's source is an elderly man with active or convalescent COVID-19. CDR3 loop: CASSLGLAGENEQYF. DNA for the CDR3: TGTGCTAGCAGCTTAGGCTTAGCGGGAGAGAACGAGCAGTACTTC.